The T cell receptor beta chain described here comes from a study of T-cell reconstitution after alpha-beta-depleted transplantation in children. For TCRbeta, the library was prepared with unique molecular identifiers. A single record per CDR3 protein comes from TCRdb applying MiXCR to the PCR reads. The table shows approximately 520,000 distinct CDR3 sequences, with approximately 32% occurring only once. Germline V CDR1 and CDR2: DFQATT, SNEGSKA (reference sequence). The CDR3 has 14 residues. The ends were cut back, 0 bases at V and 0 bases at J, with 9 bases in the middle. This clonotype was seen more than once but under ten times.

Sample: PBMCs from the stem cell graft donor, taken from the stem cell graft. The clonotype originates from a human donor who donated a stem cell graft to a child with aplastic anemia. V gene TRBV20-1 combines with J gene TRBJ2-7; either TRBD1 or TRBD2 may fit D (5 bases each). The CDR3: CSARDPGLSYEQYF. CDR3 nucleotide sequence: TGCAGTGCTAGAGATCCGGGGCTCTCCTACGAGCAGTACTTC.